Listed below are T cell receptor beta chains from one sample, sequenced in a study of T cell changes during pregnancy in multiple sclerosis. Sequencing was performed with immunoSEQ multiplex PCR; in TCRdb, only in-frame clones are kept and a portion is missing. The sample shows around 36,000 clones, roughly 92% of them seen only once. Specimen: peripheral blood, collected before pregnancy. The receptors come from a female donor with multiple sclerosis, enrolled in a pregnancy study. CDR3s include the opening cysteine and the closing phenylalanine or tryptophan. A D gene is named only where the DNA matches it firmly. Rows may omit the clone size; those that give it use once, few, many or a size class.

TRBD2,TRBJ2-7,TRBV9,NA,CASSPRLAGLEQYF,TGTGCCAGCAGCCCACGACTAGCGGGACTCGAGCAGTACTTC
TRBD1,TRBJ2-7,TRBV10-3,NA,CAISETGGSHPYEQYF,TGTGCCATCAGTGAGACAGGGGGGTCCCACCCCTACGAGCAGTACTTC
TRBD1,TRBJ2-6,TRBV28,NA,CASSHGQGSSGANVLTF,TGTGCCAGCAGCCACGGACAGGGGAGCTCTGGGGCCAACGTCCTGACTTTC
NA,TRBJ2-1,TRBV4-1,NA,CASKERAGYNEQFF,TGCGCCAGCAAAGAGCGAGCGGGCTACAATGAGCAGTTCTTC
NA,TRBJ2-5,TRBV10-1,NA,CASSRDSGGLETQYF,TGCGCCAGCAGTCGGGACTCCGGCGGTTTGGAGACCCAGTACTTC
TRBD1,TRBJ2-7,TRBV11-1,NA,CASRTGTGDGEQYF,TGTGCCAGCAGAACCGGGACAGGGGATGGTGAGCAGTACTTC
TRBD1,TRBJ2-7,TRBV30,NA,CAWSVRSGTAFSYEQYF,TGTGCCTGGAGTGTACGTTCCGGGACAGCCTTCTCCTACGAGCAGTACTTC
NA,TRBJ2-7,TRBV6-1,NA,CASSDRYEQYF,TGTGCCAGCAGTGACAGGTACGAGCAGTACTTC
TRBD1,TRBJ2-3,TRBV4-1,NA,CASSQAGTGVGGPTDTQYF,TGCGCCAGCAGCCAGGCCGGGACAGGGGTTGGCGGACCCACAGATACGCAGTATTTT
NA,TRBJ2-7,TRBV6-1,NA,CASSESPERYF,TGTGCCAGCAGTGAAAGCCCCGAACGGTACTTC
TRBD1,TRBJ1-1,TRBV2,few,CASNDRGTTEAFF,TGTGCCAGCAATGACAGGGGGACCACTGAAGCTTTCTTT
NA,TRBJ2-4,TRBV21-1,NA,CASSGAGGVKNIQYF,TGTGCCAGCAGCGGGGCGGGAGGAGTCAAAAACATTCAGTACTTC
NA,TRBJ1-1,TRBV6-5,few,CATDDRLGLRAFF,TGTGCCACCGACGACAGATTGGGACTCCGAGCTTTCTTT
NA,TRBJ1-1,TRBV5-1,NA,CASSHTLGQMSTEAFF,TGCGCCAGCAGCCACACTCTCGGACAGATGAGCACTGAAGCTTTCTTT
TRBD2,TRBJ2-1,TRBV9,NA,CASATSGGREQFF,TGTGCCAGCGCGACTAGCGGGGGCAGGGAGCAGTTCTTC
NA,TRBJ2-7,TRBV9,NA,CASSVGAGTDYYEQYF,TGTGCCAGCAGCGTAGGGGCGGGGACTGATTACTACGAGCAGTACTTC
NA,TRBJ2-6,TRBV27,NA,CASSTRDSGYSGANVLTF,TGTGCCAGCAGCACTCGGGACAGCGGGTACTCTGGGGCCAACGTCCTGACTTTC
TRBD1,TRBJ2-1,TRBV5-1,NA,CASSLGQGAVGEQFF,TGCGCCAGCAGTCTTGGACAGGGAGCGGTGGGGGAGCAGTTCTTC
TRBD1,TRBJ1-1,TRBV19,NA,CASKWGRGYTEAFF,TGTGCCAGTAAGTGGGGCAGGGGGTACACTGAAGCTTTCTTT
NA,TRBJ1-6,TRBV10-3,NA,CAISDYFYSYNSPLHF,TGTGCCATCAGTGACTACTTCTACTCCTATAATTCACCCCTCCACTTT